This T cell receptor (beta chain) comes out of a study of glioma-infiltrating T cells. The table lists this clonotype with many counts. Using RNA template, CDR3s of TCR alpha and beta were amplified with iRepertoire arm-PCR. One-step reverse transcription and amplification started from approximately 100-400 ng of tissue mRNA or PBMC total RNA. TCRdb reprocessed the multiplex PCR reads with MiXCR, giving one entry per CDR3 protein. Of roughly 120,000 distinct CDR3 sequences in the sample, roughly 20% were seen once. V was pared by 2 bases and J by 0 bases, with 7 bases between. Germline-derived CDR1 and CDR2 are MNHNY and SVGAGI (reference sequence). There are 14 residues in the CDR3.

This chain connects TRBV6-6 to TRBJ2-5; weak D call: TRBD2 (5 bases). The specimen sequenced was glioma tissue, nonneoplastic brain tissue, or PBMCs (not recorded which). This TCR derives from a human donor with low-grade glioma or glioblastoma, undergoing nonglioma brain surgery, or in good health (not recorded which). DNA of the CDR3: TGTGCCAGCAGTTACAACGGGAACCAAGAGACCCAGTACTTC. This gives the protein CASSYNGNQETQYF.